This T cell receptor beta chain was identified in a study of shared clonotypes between healthy human individuals. Regarding the study as a whole: Around 4.7% of naive CD4 clonotypes were shared across a few donors. Relative to clonotypes present in all four donors, those not shared had lower generation probabilities.

Note on this clone: As yet, its antigen is unknown.

The repertoire was sequenced with immunoSEQ multiplex PCR; TCRdb's copy has only in-frame clones and lacks some. Found here are about 2.3 million clones, 85% to 95% of them singletons; the top ten hold around 0.35%. The sequence came from a man aged 18 to 29 in good health. Some clones in this sample may be carry-over from other donors' samples. Sequenced material: naive CD4+ T cells from PBMCs. The subset was: CD45RA+ positively selected.

The CDR3 here is CASSSPRQSTDTQYF. The CDR3 DNA sequence: TGTGCCAGCAGCTCCCCCCGTCAGAGCACAGATACGCAGTATTTT. The chain is built from TRBV11-2 and TRBJ2-3; D remains unclear. Germline CDR1 SGHAT, CDR2 FQNNGV. CDR3 length equals 15 residues. The V and J ends lost 4 bases and 0 bases respectively, with 11 bases between them.